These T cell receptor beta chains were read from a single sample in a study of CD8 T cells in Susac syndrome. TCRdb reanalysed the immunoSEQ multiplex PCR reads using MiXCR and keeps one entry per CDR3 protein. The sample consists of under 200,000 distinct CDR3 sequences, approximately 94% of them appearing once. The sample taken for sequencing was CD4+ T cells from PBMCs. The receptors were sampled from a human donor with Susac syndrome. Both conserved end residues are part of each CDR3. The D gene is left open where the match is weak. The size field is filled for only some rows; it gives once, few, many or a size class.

CSANTGTGVSNQPQHF,TGCAGTGCTAATACAGGGACAGGGGTAAGCAATCAGCCCCAGCATTTT,NA,TRBJ1-5,TRBD1,TRBV20-1
CSARLGQGNEKLFF,TGCAGTGCTAGACTCGGACAGGGTAATGAAAAACTGTTTTTT,NA,TRBJ1-4,TRBD1,TRBV20-1
CASSSGRSSYNEQFF,TGTGCCAGCAGCTCCGGCAGGAGCTCCTACAATGAGCAGTTCTTC,NA,TRBJ2-1,NA,TRBV7-2
CASSLPGGGYGYTF,TGTGCCAGCAGTTTGCCCGGTGGGGGTTATGGCTACACCTTC,few,TRBJ1-2,NA,TRBV12-3/TRBV12-4
CASRSGDQPQHF,TGTGCCAGCAGGAGTGGAGATCAGCCCCAGCATTTT,NA,TRBJ1-5,NA,TRBV2
CSAKRQPYGYTF,TGCAGTGCAAAGCGACAGCCCTATGGCTACACCTTC,NA,TRBJ1-2,NA,TRBV20-1
CSARDRTTYEQYF,TGCAGTGCTAGAGATCGGACGACCTACGAGCAGTACTTC,NA,TRBJ2-7,NA,TRBV20-1
CASSQEGGKDTQYF,TGCGCCAGCAGCCAAGAAGGGGGGAAAGATACGCAGTATTTT,NA,TRBJ2-3,NA,TRBV4-3
CASSAEAGGSSPLHF,TGTGCCAGCAGTGCCGAAGCGGGCGGGAGTTCACCCCTCCACTTT,once,TRBJ1-6,NA,TRBV2
CASSPPAGSNTEAFF,TGTGCCAGCAGCCCCCCCGCAGGATCGAACACTGAAGCTTTCTTT,NA,TRBJ1-1,NA,TRBV27
CAWSFFAFF,TGTGCCTGGTCGTTTTTCGCTTTCTTT,NA,TRBJ1-1,NA,TRBV30
CASSESVGKTNTGELFF,TGCGCCAGCAGTGAGTCGGTGGGGAAAACGAACACCGGGGAGCTGTTTTTT,NA,TRBJ2-2,NA,TRBV10-2
CASREEGRGKTQYF,TGTGCCAGCAGGGAAGAAGGGAGGGGAAAGACCCAGTACTTC,once,TRBJ2-5,TRBD2,TRBV12-3/TRBV12-4
CASSRSGGDTEAFF,TGTGCCAGCAGTCGGTCTGGGGGGGACACTGAAGCTTTCTTT,NA,TRBJ1-1,NA,TRBV12-3/TRBV12-4
CATKTRQRGTDTQYF,TGTGCCACCAAAACAAGACAGCGAGGGACAGATACGCAGTATTTT,NA,TRBJ2-3,NA,TRBV6-2/TRBV6-3
CSVVGGLGREGNTIYF,TGCAGCGTTGTAGGCGGCCTAGGGAGAGAAGGAAACACCATATATTTT,NA,TRBJ1-3,NA,TRBV29-1
CASSLGAGTGNTEAFF,TGTGCCAGCAGCTTGGGGGCGGGCACTGGGAACACTGAAGCTTTCTTT,NA,TRBJ1-1,NA,TRBV5-8
CASSYLPSRSYNEQFF,TGTGCCAGCAGTTACTTGCCCTCACGCTCCTACAATGAGCAGTTCTTC,NA,TRBJ2-1,NA,TRBV6-2/TRBV6-3
CASSIVQDRGAYEQYF,TGTGCCAGCAGCATCGTTCAGGACAGGGGGGCCTACGAGCAGTACTTC,NA,TRBJ2-7,NA,TRBV21-1
CASSLGTGQGNEQFF,TGTGCCAGCAGTCTAGGGACAGGGCAAGGCAATGAGCAGTTCTTC,NA,TRBJ2-1,TRBD1,TRBV12-3/TRBV12-4
CASSNDERNEQFF,TGTGCCAGCAGTAACGATGAGCGCAATGAGCAGTTCTTC,NA,TRBJ2-1,NA,TRBV12-3/TRBV12-4
CASSLEGAHNQPQHF,TGCGCCAGCAGCTTGGAAGGGGCCCATAATCAGCCCCAGCATTTT,NA,TRBJ1-5,NA,TRBV5-1
CASSLTGITEAFF,TGTGCCAGCAGCCTGACAGGGATCACTGAAGCTTTCTTT,NA,TRBJ1-1,TRBD1,TRBV14
CSVPGQGGPLAKNIQYF,TGCAGCGTACCGGGACAGGGGGGACCTCTAGCCAAAAACATTCAGTACTTC,NA,TRBJ2-4,TRBD1,TRBV29-1
CASSQGREALQYF,TGCGCCAGCAGCCAGGGCCGGGAAGCCCTCCAGTATTTT,once,TRBJ2-3,NA,TRBV4-3
CASSPGLGGNSPLHF,TGTGCCAGCAGTCCAGGGTTGGGGGGGAATTCACCCCTCCACTTT,NA,TRBJ1-6,NA,TRBV27
CATSGQARGGPNTGELFF,TGTGCCACCAGTGGCCAGGCCCGAGGAGGGCCCAACACCGGGGAGCTGTTTTTT,NA,TRBJ2-2,NA,TRBV24-1
CASSRGGAENTGELFF,TGTGCCAGCAGCCGGGGCGGGGCCGAGAACACCGGGGAGCTGTTTTTT,NA,TRBJ2-2,NA,TRBV7-9
CSLTSGQETQYF,TGCAGCCTCACTAGCGGCCAAGAGACCCAGTACTTC,NA,TRBJ2-5,TRBD2,TRBV29-1
CASRRDRGFEQYF,TGTGCCAGCAGACGGGACAGGGGCTTCGAGCAGTACTTC,NA,TRBJ2-7,TRBD1,TRBV25-1
CANRDSQETQYF,TGTGCCAACCGGGACAGTCAAGAGACCCAGTACTTC,NA,TRBJ2-5,TRBD1,TRBV3-1
CASSLNEANVLTF,TGCGCCAGCAGCTTGAACGAGGCCAACGTCCTGACTTTC,once,TRBJ2-6,NA,TRBV5-1
CASSPGESPGNTIYF,TGTGCCAGCAGCCCCGGGGAGTCGCCTGGAAACACCATATATTTT,once,TRBJ1-3,NA,TRBV11-2
CASTNGGTQPQHF,TGTGCCAGCACCAACGGGGGAACGCAGCCCCAGCATTTT,NA,TRBJ1-5,NA,TRBV12-3/TRBV12-4
CASSLGQGSTDTQYF,TGTGCCAGCAGCCTTGGACAGGGCAGCACAGATACGCAGTATTTT,few,TRBJ2-3,TRBD1,TRBV9
CASSPGRGHGYTF,TGTGCCAGCAGCCCTGGGAGGGGTCATGGCTACACCTTC,NA,TRBJ1-2,NA,TRBV5-6
CASSGQGGNSPLHF,TGTGCCAGCAGTGGCCAGGGTGGTAATTCACCCCTCCACTTT,few,TRBJ1-6,NA,TRBV2
CASSRDLTRANVLTF,TGTGCCAGCAGTCGAGACTTAACCAGGGCCAACGTCCTGACTTTC,NA,TRBJ2-6,NA,TRBV27
CSVEVAGGHVQHF,TGCAGCGTTGAAGTAGCGGGGGGCCACGTCCAGCACTTC,NA,TRBJ2-7,TRBD2,TRBV29-1
CASSYRDSYGYTF,TGCGCCAGCAGCTACCGGGACAGCTATGGCTACACCTTC,NA,TRBJ1-2,TRBD1,TRBV5-1
CAINPGSPSYEQYF,TGTGCCATCAATCCCGGGTCTCCCTCCTACGAGCAGTACTTC,NA,TRBJ2-7,NA,TRBV10-3
CASSPLLAVNTEAFF,TGTGCCAGCAGCCCGCTTTTAGCGGTGAACACTGAAGCTTTCTTT,NA,TRBJ1-1,NA,TRBV7-2
CATSFTPSTDTQYF,TGTGCCACCAGTTTCACGCCTAGCACAGATACGCAGTATTTT,NA,TRBJ2-3,NA,TRBV15
CASSSLFHRAEVETQYF,TGTGCCAGTAGTTCCCTTTTCCACAGGGCGGAGGTAGAGACCCAGTACTTC,NA,TRBJ2-5,NA,TRBV19
CSVKGQSSTDTQYF,TGCAGCGTGAAGGGACAGTCTAGCACAGATACGCAGTATTTT,NA,TRBJ2-3,TRBD1,TRBV29-1
CSASFDSQRNTIYF,TGCAGTGCTAGTTTTGACAGTCAAAGGAACACCATATATTTT,NA,TRBJ1-3,NA,TRBV20-1
CASSMDLGRSGELFF,TGTGCCAGTAGTATGGATTTAGGGCGGTCCGGGGAGCTGTTTTTT,NA,TRBJ2-2,NA,TRBV19
CASSQVLTQGGTLHF,TGCGCCAGCAGCCAGGTCCTTACTCAGGGGGGAACCCTCCACTTT,NA,TRBJ1-6,TRBD1,TRBV4-3
CASSESRGRQETQYF,TGTGCCAGCAGTGAATCCCGTGGCAGGCAAGAGACCCAGTACTTC,NA,TRBJ2-5,NA,TRBV25-1
CASRDSSNYGYTF,TGTGCCAGCAGGGACTCATCTAACTATGGCTACACCTTC,NA,TRBJ1-2,NA,TRBV7-2
CATSVRATGTGPLGEQFF,TGTGCCACCAGTGTGCGGGCCACAGGGACAGGGCCCTTGGGAGAGCAGTTCTTC,NA,TRBJ2-1,TRBD1,TRBV24-1
CASRDTNYGYTF,TGTGCCAGCAGGGACACCAACTATGGCTACACCTTC,NA,TRBJ1-2,NA,TRBV6-2/TRBV6-3
CSVTPTGSNTEAFF,TGCAGCGTGACCCCCACAGGATCTAACACTGAAGCTTTCTTT,NA,TRBJ1-1,NA,TRBV29-1
CASSKSASGGYEQYF,TGTGCCAGCAGCAAATCGGCTAGCGGGGGCTACGAGCAGTACTTC,NA,TRBJ2-7,TRBD2,TRBV9
CASSFVGRDDGYTF,TGTGCCAGCAGCTTCGTTGGTAGGGACGATGGCTACACCTTC,NA,TRBJ1-2,NA,TRBV5-6
CASSASGVEKLFF,TGTGCCAGCAGCGCTTCAGGGGTGGAAAAACTGTTTTTT,NA,TRBJ1-4,NA,TRBV5-4
CSARAGTSGLDEQFF,TGCAGTGCTAGGGCCGGGACTAGCGGGCTCGATGAGCAGTTCTTC,NA,TRBJ2-1,TRBD2,TRBV20-1
CASSQGMRANEQFF,TGTGCCAGCAGCCAAGGGATGAGGGCCAATGAGCAGTTCTTC,NA,TRBJ2-1,NA,TRBV14
CSASSTGLANYGYTF,TGCAGTGCTAGTTCCACAGGTTTAGCTAACTATGGCTACACCTTC,NA,TRBJ1-2,NA,TRBV20-1